This T cell receptor (beta chain) was obtained from a study of cytomegalovirus exposure and HLA in healthy donors. Primers included in the PCR were 60 Vbeta and 13 Jbeta primers. TCRdb keeps only in-frame clones here, not all; method: immunoSEQ multiplex PCR. The table lists around 140,000 clones. Germline trimming cut 3 bases from V and 4 bases from J; bases unmatched to any gene: 9. Germline assignment: CDR1 WSHSY and CDR2 SAAADI. The CDR3 has 16 amino acids. The chain links TRBV10-2 to TRBJ2-7, with 10 bases lining up with TRBD2. This TCR derives from a woman aged 40 to 50 in good health and CMV-seropositive. Input material: PBMCs. CDR3 protein: CASSDFGTSAAYEQYF. CDR3 in DNA: TGCGCCAGCAGTGATTTTGGGACTAGCGCCGCTTACGAGCAGTACTTC.